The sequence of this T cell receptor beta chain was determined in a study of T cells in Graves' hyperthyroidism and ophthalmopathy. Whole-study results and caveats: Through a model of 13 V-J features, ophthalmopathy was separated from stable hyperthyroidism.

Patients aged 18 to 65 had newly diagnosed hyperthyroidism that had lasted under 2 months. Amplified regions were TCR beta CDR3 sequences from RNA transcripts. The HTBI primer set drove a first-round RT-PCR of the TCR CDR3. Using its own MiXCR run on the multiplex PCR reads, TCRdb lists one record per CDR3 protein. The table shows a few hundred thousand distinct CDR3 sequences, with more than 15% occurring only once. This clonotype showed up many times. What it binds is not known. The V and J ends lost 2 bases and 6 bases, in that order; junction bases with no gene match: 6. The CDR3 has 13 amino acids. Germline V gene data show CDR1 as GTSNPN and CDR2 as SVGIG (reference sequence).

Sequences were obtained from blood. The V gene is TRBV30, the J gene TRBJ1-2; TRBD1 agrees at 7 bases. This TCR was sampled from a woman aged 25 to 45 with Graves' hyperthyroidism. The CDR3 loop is CAWSWGQPHGYTF. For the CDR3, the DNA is TGTGCCTGGAGTTGGGGACAGCCTCATGGCTACACCTTC. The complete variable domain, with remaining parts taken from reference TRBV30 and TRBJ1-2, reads SQTIHQWPATLVQPVGSPLSLECTVEGTSNPNLYWYRQAAGRGLQLLFYSVGIGQISSEVPQNLSASRPQDRQFILSSKKLLLSDSGFYLCAWSWGQPHGYTFGSGTRLTVV.